This is a list of T cell receptor beta chains from one sample in a study of CD8 T cells in ankylosing spondylitis. A single record per CDR3 protein comes from TCRdb applying MiXCR to the 5' RACE reads. The sample lists fewer than 180,000 distinct CDR3 sequences; around 43% were seen once. Sequenced input: synovial fluid, either unsorted or a sorted T cell fraction (not recorded which). These receptors came from a male donor with ankylosing spondylitis. Both conserved end residues are part of each CDR3. The order of the fields is J gene, clone size, D gene, V gene, CDR3 DNA, CDR3 protein. The D gene is left open where the match is weak. The size entry is marked missing in some rows and otherwise reads once, few, many or a size class.

>TRBJ2-7|few|TRBD2|TRBV10-3
TGTGCCATCAGTGTTCCCCCAGGGAAGATAGCGGGAGCCCGTCGGGACGAGCAGTACTTC
CAISVPPGKIAGARRDEQYF
>TRBJ2-7|NA|TRBD2|TRBV4-1
TGCGCCAGCAGCCGCGAGGGACTAGCGGGAACAGACGAGCAGTACTTC
CASSREGLAGTDEQYF
>TRBJ1-1|NA|TRBD1|TRBV6-1
TGTGCCAGCAGCCATCTACAGGGGATGAACACTGAAGCTTTCTTT
CASSHLQGMNTEAFF
>TRBJ1-5|NA|NA|TRBV9
TGTGCCAGCAGCGCTCAGGGCGCCTCTAATCAGCCCCAGCATTTT
CASSAQGASNQPQHF
>TRBJ2-2|few|NA|TRBV24-1
TGTGCCACCAGTGAAGCGGCAGCCAACACCGGGGAGCTGTTTTTT
CATSEAAANTGELFF
>TRBJ1-2|NA|NA|TRBV20-1
TGCAGTGCTAGAGTGTTTTTGTGGGATACTAACTATGGCTACACCTTC
CSARVFLWDTNYGYTF
>TRBJ2-1|few|NA|TRBV19
TGTGCCAGTCAGCAGCGGCCCTACAATGAGCAGTTCTTC
CASQQRPYNEQFF
>TRBJ2-7|few|NA|TRBV12-3/TRBV12-4
TGTGCCAGCAGTTTAGTAGGGGGATCCTACGAGCAGTACTTC
CASSLVGGSYEQYF
>TRBJ2-1|NA|TRBD1|TRBV24-1
TGTGCCACCAGTGACGATAGACAGGGCCCAGGCGGTGAGCAGTTCTTC
CATSDDRQGPGGEQFF
>TRBJ1-2|NA|NA|TRBV7-9
TGTGCCAGCAGCTTACCGGGGGGACTCCTGGGTGGCTACACCTTC
CASSLPGGLLGGYTF
>TRBJ2-2|few|NA|TRBV7-9
TGTGCCAGCACTGGGGGCCTCACCGGGGAGCTGTTTTTT
CASTGGLTGELFF
>TRBJ2-1|NA|NA|TRBV13
TGTGCCAGCAAATTCCAGCGGAGCCTCTACAATGAGCAGTTCTTC
CASKFQRSLYNEQFF
>TRBJ1-1|NA|TRBD1|TRBV3-1
TGTGCCAGCAGCCAACGGGACAGGCCGAACACTGAAGCTTTCTTT
CASSQRDRPNTEAFF
>TRBJ1-2|NA|TRBD1|TRBV19
TGTGCCAGGTCTTACAGGGGCAAGCCCTATGGCTACACCTTC
CARSYRGKPYGYTF
>TRBJ2-7|NA|NA|TRBV4-2
TGTGCCAGCAGCCAAAGACCTAGCGAGCACTACGAGCAGTACTTC
CASSQRPSEHYEQYF
>TRBJ2-7|NA|NA|TRBV5-1
TGCGCCAGCAGCGGGGACATCTACGAGCAGTACTTC
CASSGDIYEQYF
>TRBJ2-5|NA|NA|TRBV12-3/TRBV12-4
TGTGCCAGCAAAACAGGGTGGGGAGAGACCCAGTACTTC
CASKTGWGETQYF
>TRBJ2-2|NA|TRBD1|TRBV5-6
TGTGCCAGCAGCTGGGGACAGGGGTTCCTAGTCTACGCGAACACCGGGGAGCTGTTTTTT
CASSWGQGFLVYANTGELFF
>TRBJ1-1|NA|NA|TRBV29-1
TGCAGCGCCTCGGGGGGGACCTACACTGAAGCTTTCTTT
CSASGGTYTEAFF
>TRBJ2-7|few|NA|TRBV5-1
TGCGCCAGCAGCAGGGGTTCGGGGGATTTGGACGAGCAGTACTTC
CASSRGSGDLDEQYF
>TRBJ2-7|NA|NA|TRBV19
TGTGCCAGTACCGCGGCGAGCCCTCCCTACGAGCAGTACTTC
CASTAASPPYEQYF
>TRBJ2-3|NA|NA|TRBV29-1
TGCAGCGTTGAAGTAGCCCCTACGTGGGATACGCAGTATTTT
CSVEVAPTWDTQYF
>TRBJ2-1|few|TRBD2|TRBV4-3
TGCGCCAGCAGCCAGAAAGAGCGGGAGTCTGGGGTTGAGCAGTTCTTC
CASSQKERESGVEQFF
>TRBJ2-1|NA|NA|TRBV19
TGTGCCAGTAGTCACCTGGGGAATGAGCAGTTCTTC
CASSHLGNEQFF
>TRBJ1-5|few|TRBD1|TRBV4-3
TGCGCCAGCAGCCAAGATGGGACAGGGGGTCAGCCCCAGCATTTT
CASSQDGTGGQPQHF
>TRBJ2-1|NA|TRBD2|TRBV7-2
TGTGCCAGCAGCACCTCCACCGGGACTAGCGAATCCAATGAGCAGTTCTTC
CASSTSTGTSESNEQFF
>TRBJ2-3|few|TRBD2|TRBV20-1
TGCAGTGCTAGAGAGCAACTAGCGGGGCTGGATACGCAGTATTTT
CSAREQLAGLDTQYF
>TRBJ2-1|NA|NA|TRBV7-3
TGTGCCAGCAGCTCACCCAGCTCGAGCTCCTACAATGAGCAGTTCTTC
CASSSPSSSSYNEQFF
>TRBJ2-7|once|NA|TRBV27
TGTGCCAGCAGTTTAGGGGGTACCTCCTACGAGCAGTACTTC
CASSLGGTSYEQYF
>TRBJ2-4|NA|NA|TRBV28
TGTGCCAGCAGTTTGAGTGCGGCGGCTTTGGGGAACATTCAGTACTTC
CASSLSAAALGNIQYF
>TRBJ1-1|once|NA|TRBV20-1
TGCAGTGCCAGGCTTGCCGGAGTGAACACTGAAGCTTTCTTT
CSARLAGVNTEAFF
>TRBJ1-3|NA|NA|TRBV6-5
TGTGCCAGCAGTTCTCTAGGACCCGACTCTGGAAACACCATATATTTT
CASSSLGPDSGNTIYF
>TRBJ2-2|few|NA|TRBV28
TGTGCCAGCAGTTTCCCTGGGACGGTTGTCGGCACCGGGGAGCTGTTTTTT
CASSFPGTVVGTGELFF
>TRBJ1-2|NA|NA|TRBV2
TGTGCCAGCAGTGAGGAGGGGGGACCGAGGGTCTATGGCTACACCTTC
CASSEEGGPRVYGYTF
>TRBJ2-7|NA|TRBD2|TRBV5-1
TGCGCCAGCAGGCCGGGACTAGCGGGGACCTACGAGCAGTACTTC
CASRPGLAGTYEQYF
>TRBJ1-6|few|TRBD1|TRBV9
TGTGCCAGCAGCCCCCAACAGGGGATGGCTTCACCCCTCCACTTT
CASSPQQGMASPLHF
>TRBJ1-2|NA|NA|TRBV30
TGTGCCTGGAGTGTCGGCAGCGCATTTAGCTACACCTTC
CAWSVGSAFSYTF
>TRBJ1-2|few|NA|TRBV4-1
TGCGCCAGCAGCCATCGAGACGTAGTCTTGTATGGCTACACCTTC
CASSHRDVVLYGYTF
>TRBJ1-2|NA|NA|TRBV12-3/TRBV12-4
TGTGCCAGCAGTCCAGGCCCGGGCCTCCTAGTGTTCACCTTC
CASSPGPGLLVFTF
>TRBJ2-1|few|TRBD2|TRBV7-9
TGTGCCAGCAGCTTACCCTTGGCTAGCGGGAGAGTCTATGAGCAGTTCTTC
CASSLPLASGRVYEQFF
>TRBJ2-5|few|NA|TRBV3-1
TGTGCCAGCAGCCAAGATGTCCAGGAAGAACGGCAAGAGACCCAGTACTTC
CASSQDVQEERQETQYF
>TRBJ2-1|NA|NA|TRBV7-9
TGTGCCAGCAGCTTCAACCAGGGATCACACAATGAGCAGTTCTTC
CASSFNQGSHNEQFF
>TRBJ2-4|NA|TRBD1|TRBV4-1
TGCGCCAGCAGCCAATCCCGATGGGACAGGGAGGCCAAAAACATTCAGTACTTC
CASSQSRWDREAKNIQYF
>TRBJ2-5|many|NA|TRBV5-1
TGCGCCAGCAGCTTGTACGGGGGACAAGAGACCCAGTACTTC
CASSLYGGQETQYF
>TRBJ1-1|NA|NA|TRBV5-3
TGTGCCAGAAGTTTGTGGGCCACTGAAGCTTTCTTT
CARSLWATEAFF
>TRBJ1-5|few|TRBD1|TRBV12-3/TRBV12-4
TGTGCCAGCAGCGGATGGGCAGGGGGGGATCAGCCCCAGCATTTT
CASSGWAGGDQPQHF